The clone carrying this TCR beta chain was recorded many times. Its antigen is not known. Both previously described methods and listed TCR primers were employed to make bulk TCR libraries. Using its own MiXCR run on the PCR reads, TCRdb lists one record per CDR3 protein. The data contain roughly 630,000 distinct CDR3 sequences, 25% of them singletons. V gave up 2 bases and J gave up 3 bases, with 16 bases separating them. CDR3 length: 16 amino acids. Germline V lookup: CDR1 SGHAT, CDR2 FQNNGV. The entry originates in a study of molecular identifiers for immune sequencing clone quantification. The wider study: Five portions were made in replicates from RNA of 20,000 or 100,000 naive CD8 cells, and four underwent sequencing. Findings of the study overall: Among effectors, clones above 20 RNA copies held over 97% of molecules; among naive cells, under 1%. Same-barcode identical TCR molecules could make highly expanded clones look smaller than they are.

Source material: naive CD8+ T cells from blood, with Jurkat cell RNA spiked in. Subset indicated: FACS-sorted CD8+CD4-CCR7+CD45RA+ naive T cells. V usage is TRBV11-2 and J usage is TRBJ2-5, with TRBD2 as a possible D gene (6 bases). This receptor was identified in a human donor in good health. Some libraries in this study had Jurkat cell RNA spiked in. As DNA, the CDR3 is TGTGCCAGCAGCTTATTCCTAGGAGGGGAGGAAGAGACCCAGTACTTC. Its protein product is CASSLFLGGEEETQYF.